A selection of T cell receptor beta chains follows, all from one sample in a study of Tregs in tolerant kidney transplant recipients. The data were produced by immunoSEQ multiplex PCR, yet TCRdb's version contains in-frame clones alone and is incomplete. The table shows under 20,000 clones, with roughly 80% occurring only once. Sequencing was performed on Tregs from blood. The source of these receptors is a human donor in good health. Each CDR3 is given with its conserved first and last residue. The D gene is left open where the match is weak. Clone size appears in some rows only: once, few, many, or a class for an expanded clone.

CATKTGPGTYEQYF	TGTGCCACCAAAACCGGACCCGGGACCTACGAGCAGTACTTC	TRBJ2-7	TRBV19	.	.
CASSQGGGRYVTQYF	TGCGCCAGCAGCCAAGGCGGGGGGCGGTATGTGACCCAGTACTTC	TRBJ2-5	TRBV4-1	.	TRBD2
CASNRVDTQYF	TGTGCCAGCAATAGGGTGGATACGCAGTATTTT	TRBJ2-3	TRBV2	.	.
CASSLGQSGNTIYF	TGTGCCAGCAGCTTGGGACAATCTGGAAACACCATATATTTT	TRBJ1-3	TRBV7-2	.	.
CASSPFPLVQETQYF	TGTGCCAGCAGCCCCTTCCCACTAGTGCAAGAGACCCAGTACTTC	TRBJ2-5	TRBV5-6	.	.
CSVVQGAQSTEAFF	TGCAGCGTGGTACAGGGGGCCCAGTCCACTGAAGCTTTCTTT	TRBJ1-1	TRBV29-1	.	TRBD1
CASSPGQPDPYNEQFF	TGTGCCAGCTCGCCTGGACAGCCCGACCCCTACAATGAGCAGTTCTTC	TRBJ2-1	TRBV18	.	.
CASGFTGGGDTQYF	TGTGCTAGTGGCTTCACAGGGGGAGGAGATACGCAGTATTTT	TRBJ2-3	TRBV12-5	.	TRBD1
CASSFKNTGELFF	TGTGCCAGCAGCTTCAAGAACACCGGGGAGCTGTTTTTT	TRBJ2-2	TRBV7-3	.	.
CASSLRELAGANTGELFF	TGTGCCAGCTCCCTGAGGGAGCTAGCGGGAGCGAACACCGGGGAGCTGTTTTTT	TRBJ2-2	TRBV18	.	TRBD2
CASSFGTGGDTIYF	TGTGCCAGCAGCTTTGGTACAGGGGGAGACACCATATATTTT	TRBJ1-3	TRBV5-6	.	TRBD1
CASSTHSNQPQHF	TGTGCCAGCAGCACCCATAGCAATCAGCCCCAGCATTTT	TRBJ1-5	TRBV7-9	.	.
CASKAQAGADTQYF	TGCGCCAGCAAAGCACAAGCGGGAGCAGATACGCAGTATTTT	TRBJ2-3	TRBV10-2	.	TRBD2
CASSLATGVETGELFF	TGTGCCAGCAGCTTAGCGACAGGGGTAGAGACCGGGGAGCTGTTTTTT	TRBJ2-2	TRBV7-6	.	TRBD1
CASSRTGGTTDTQYF	TGCGCCAGCAGCCGAACCGGGGGGACCACAGATACGCAGTATTTT	TRBJ2-3	TRBV4-1	.	TRBD2
CASSTPGTGTYEQYF	TGTGCCAGCAGTACCCCCGGGACAGGTACCTACGAGCAGTACTTC	TRBJ2-7	TRBV25-1	.	TRBD1
CASSPRGGAGGDQETQYF	TGTGCCAGCAGTCCCCGGGGTGGGGCGGGAGGAGACCAAGAGACCCAGTACTTC	TRBJ2-5	TRBV27	.	TRBD2
CASSHAAGTGYNSPLHF	TGTGCCAGCAGCCACGCCGCGGGGACAGGGTATAATTCACCCCTCCACTTT	TRBJ1-6	TRBV7-2	.	TRBD1
CASSYLPGTEAFF	TGTGCCAGCAGCTATCTCCCGGGCACTGAAGCTTTCTTT	TRBJ1-1	TRBV5-5	.	.
CASRRQGGDNYGYTF	TGTGCCAGCAGGCGACAGGGGGGCGATAACTATGGCTACACCTTC	TRBJ1-2	TRBV2	.	TRBD1
CATSRDGAAQFF	TGTGCCACCAGCAGAGACGGGGCCGCGCAGTTCTTC	TRBJ2-1	TRBV15	.	.
CASSPPEGGPSYNEQFF	TGTGCCAGCAGCCCCCCAGAGGGCGGGCCATCCTACAATGAGCAGTTCTTC	TRBJ2-1	TRBV13	.	.
CASSGYGTSGRAVYNEQFF	TGTGCCAGCAGCGGCTATGGGACTAGCGGGAGGGCCGTATATAATGAGCAGTTCTTC	TRBJ2-1	TRBV9	.	TRBD2
CSAWSNEQFF	TGCAGTGCGTGGTCCAATGAGCAGTTCTTC	TRBJ2-1	TRBV20-1	.	.
CASSLNNRQETQYF	TGTGCCAGCAGCTTGAATAATAGACAAGAGACCCAGTACTTC	TRBJ2-5	TRBV5-4	.	.
CASRPPGGDTIYF	TGTGCCAGCAGACCCCCGGGGGGGGACACCATATATTTT	TRBJ1-3	TRBV6-5	.	.
CASLPASGECNEQFF	TGTGCCAGCCTCCCGGCTAGCGGGGAGTGCAATGAGCAGTTCTTC	TRBJ2-1	TRBV5-3	few	TRBD2